This T cell receptor (beta chain) was recovered during a study of shared T cell receptors in the human thymus. Produced via immunoSEQ multiplex PCR; TCRdb's table is partial and in-frame only. The sample includes just under 550,000 clones, around 78% of them seen just once. In its sample, this clone was seen a few times. The CDR3 consists of 16 residues. Germline assignment: CDR1 LGHNA and CDR2 YNFKEQ. Between the trimmed V and J ends, which lost 1 base and 3 bases, there was a span of 16 bases. A further study also used this sample, focusing on human thymus T cells. From that study: Among the donors, all were healthy Finnish infants having corrective surgery for congenital heart defects. The thymus was resected at corrective cardiac surgery. Thymic and blood repertoires seemed to show skewed V and J gene use. Highly overlapping thymic repertoires in unrelated individuals were reported by related research.

Sequenced material: thymocytes. The sequence came from a boy less than two years old with a congenital heart defect. V is TRBV4-2 and J is TRBJ2-7, with D hard to call. In nucleotides, the CDR3 is TGTGCCAGCAGCCAAGGCCCGAGCCGACTGAACTACGAGCAGTACTTC. This encodes CASSQGPSRLNYEQYF.